The rows below give T cell receptor beta chains drawn from one sample of a study of monozygotic twins with inflammatory bowel disease. TCRdb reprocessed the 5' RACE reads; each CDR3 protein has one entry and no DNA is given. This repertoire includes 300,000 to 400,000 distinct CDR3 sequences. Sample: blood. Source of these receptors: a human donor with ulcerative colitis or Crohn's disease, or a healthy co-twin of an affected twin (not recorded which). The CDR3 runs from the conserved cysteine through the conserved F or W.

j_call: TRBJ1-3; v_call: TRBV3-1; cdr3_aa: CASSRTQGTSGNTIYF
j_call: TRBJ2-2; v_call: TRBV20-1; cdr3_aa: CSARTGFTGELFF
j_call: TRBJ2-1; v_call: TRBV6-2/TRBV6-3; cdr3_aa: CASTGLAGGSDNSYNEQFF
j_call: TRBJ2-7; v_call: TRBV29-1; cdr3_aa: CSVLGHLSYEQYF
j_call: TRBJ1-1; v_call: TRBV12-5; cdr3_aa: CASGLGSGGKNTEAFF
j_call: TRBJ1-2; v_call: TRBV6-5; cdr3_aa: CASSFQQGSTYGYTF
j_call: TRBJ1-1; v_call: TRBV19; cdr3_aa: CASSPRQGRAEAFF
j_call: TRBJ2-1; v_call: TRBV5-1; cdr3_aa: CASSTGPYNEQFF
j_call: TRBJ2-1; v_call: TRBV7-9; cdr3_aa: CASSRGASSYNEQFF
j_call: TRBJ2-2; v_call: TRBV12-3/TRBV12-4; cdr3_aa: CASRFAAGGNTGELFF
j_call: TRBJ2-3; v_call: TRBV15; cdr3_aa: CATSRDWSRASTDTQYF
j_call: TRBJ2-1; v_call: TRBV20-1; cdr3_aa: CSARGGTSGYNEQFF
j_call: TRBJ2-5; v_call: TRBV28; cdr3_aa: CASGVLAAKETQYF
j_call: TRBJ2-7; v_call: TRBV15; cdr3_aa: CATSRVTGSSYEQYF
j_call: TRBJ2-5; v_call: TRBV20-1; cdr3_aa: CSARDSLAGGETQYF
j_call: TRBJ1-1; v_call: TRBV25-1; cdr3_aa: CASGGSSAGAFF
j_call: TRBJ1-2; v_call: TRBV5-1; cdr3_aa: CASSLDSPSHLYGYTF
j_call: TRBJ2-7; v_call: TRBV2; cdr3_aa: CASKYNVHTVYEQYF
j_call: TRBJ2-2; v_call: TRBV6-2/TRBV6-3; cdr3_aa: CASSSRASRTGELFF
j_call: TRBJ2-7; v_call: TRBV2; cdr3_aa: CASIGNGYEQYF
j_call: TRBJ2-1; v_call: TRBV5-1; cdr3_aa: CASTRGTEIYNEQFF
j_call: TRBJ2-1; v_call: TRBV7-6; cdr3_aa: CASSLARGTVGNEQFF
j_call: TRBJ2-5; v_call: TRBV5-1; cdr3_aa: CASSLSSGGQKTQYF
j_call: TRBJ1-1; v_call: TRBV5-5; cdr3_aa: CASSLVVHGGTEAFF
j_call: TRBJ1-1; v_call: TRBV20-1; cdr3_aa: CSADLLGGRVTEAFF
j_call: TRBJ1-5; v_call: TRBV4-2; cdr3_aa: CASSLDLSNQPQHF
j_call: TRBJ1-1; v_call: TRBV2; cdr3_aa: CASRQRQGETEAFF
j_call: TRBJ2-5; v_call: TRBV5-1; cdr3_aa: CASSFSFQETQYF
j_call: TRBJ2-2; v_call: TRBV7-2; cdr3_aa: CASSPNRAHTGELFF
j_call: TRBJ2-5; v_call: TRBV11-3; cdr3_aa: CASSQRGLAGGQETQYF
j_call: TRBJ1-2; v_call: TRBV5-1; cdr3_aa: CASEWTGWGYTF
j_call: TRBJ1-1; v_call: TRBV5-1; cdr3_aa: CASNDRGGEAFF
j_call: TRBJ2-3; v_call: TRBV18; cdr3_aa: CASSPPLRTDTQYF
j_call: TRBJ2-7; v_call: TRBV7-8; cdr3_aa: CASSSGLHYEQYF
j_call: TRBJ2-5; v_call: TRBV5-1; cdr3_aa: CASKTRPRGAQEVQETQYF
j_call: TRBJ1-2; v_call: TRBV7-9; cdr3_aa: CASSRGTEGYTF
j_call: TRBJ1-5; v_call: TRBV12-3/TRBV12-4; cdr3_aa: CASSLQLMRGMVNQPQHF
j_call: TRBJ1-3; v_call: TRBV20-1; cdr3_aa: CSPLARRAGNTIYF
j_call: TRBJ2-7; v_call: TRBV7-2; cdr3_aa: CASSPPGEFYEQYF
j_call: TRBJ1-1; v_call: TRBV20-1; cdr3_aa: CSARDHTEAFF
j_call: TRBJ2-7; v_call: TRBV20-1; cdr3_aa: CSARNRGIPRYEQYF
j_call: TRBJ2-3; v_call: TRBV20-1; cdr3_aa: CSARIPPLGGTDTQYF
j_call: TRBJ2-1; v_call: TRBV7-9; cdr3_aa: CASALAGGPNEQFF
j_call: TRBJ2-3; v_call: TRBV7-2; cdr3_aa: CASSLLLDYLTDTQYF
j_call: TRBJ1-5; v_call: TRBV3-1; cdr3_aa: CASSPYGANQPQHF
j_call: TRBJ2-1; v_call: TRBV7-2; cdr3_aa: CASGKGLVPRNEQFF
j_call: TRBJ1-4; v_call: TRBV6-1; cdr3_aa: CASTALGRGNGNINEKLFF
j_call: TRBJ1-1; v_call: TRBV7-6; cdr3_aa: CASSNGGNTEAFF
j_call: TRBJ2-1; v_call: TRBV5-6; cdr3_aa: CASSLGPHNEQFF
j_call: TRBJ2-3; v_call: TRBV9; cdr3_aa: CASSYTGDTYTDTQYF
j_call: TRBJ2-3; v_call: TRBV15; cdr3_aa: CATSRGGWDTQYF
j_call: TRBJ1-1; v_call: TRBV5-4; cdr3_aa: CASSLDREAFF
j_call: TRBJ2-6; v_call: TRBV4-3; cdr3_aa: CASSRTRAGGPLLGANVLTF
j_call: TRBJ2-3; v_call: TRBV6-2/TRBV6-3; cdr3_aa: CASSYSLGATQYF
j_call: TRBJ2-2; v_call: TRBV4-3; cdr3_aa: CASSQDSVAGKGDTGELFF
j_call: TRBJ1-2; v_call: TRBV6-5; cdr3_aa: CASSYGRGNNYGYTF
j_call: TRBJ1-1; v_call: TRBV15; cdr3_aa: CATSRAHGQNTEAFF
j_call: TRBJ2-3; v_call: TRBV20-1; cdr3_aa: CSARVAGVDTQYF
j_call: TRBJ2-1; v_call: TRBV11-2; cdr3_aa: CASSPIAGGPWNEQFF